This is a list of T cell receptor beta chains from one sample in a study of CD8+ T cells in alopecia areata. Only in-frame clones appear in the TCRdb table, and some are missing; sequencing was by immunoSEQ multiplex PCR. The sample holds over 95,000 clones, roughly three fifths seen once. This sample comprised CD4+ T cells sorted from blood, obtained at week 24, from a patient treated with tofacitinib. These receptors were obtained from a human donor with alopecia areata. CDR3s include the opening cysteine and the closing phenylalanine or tryptophan. D genes are given only for firm matches. Some rows mark clone size as missing; the rest say once, few, many or name a class of expanded clone.

D gene: .; V gene: TRBV6-6; J gene: TRBJ2-1; clone size: .; CDR3 DNA: TGTGCCAGCAGTTACGGGGCGAGCTCCTACAATGAGCAGTTCTTC; CDR3 protein: CASSYGASSYNEQFF
D gene: .; V gene: TRBV5-1; J gene: TRBJ2-7; clone size: few; CDR3 DNA: TGCGCCAGCAGGCAAACTATCTCCTACGAGCAGTACTTC; CDR3 protein: CASRQTISYEQYF
D gene: .; V gene: TRBV30; J gene: TRBJ1-5; clone size: once; CDR3 DNA: TGTGCCTCGTCGACAACGGACCAGCCCCAGCATTTT; CDR3 protein: CASSTTDQPQHF
D gene: .; V gene: TRBV21-1; J gene: TRBJ2-5; clone size: few; CDR3 DNA: TGTGCCAGCTCTGCCCCGGGACAGGGTGGAGAGACCCAGTACTTC; CDR3 protein: CASSAPGQGGETQYF
D gene: .; V gene: TRBV5-1; J gene: TRBJ2-1; clone size: .; CDR3 DNA: TGCGCCAGCAGCCTGAGACAGGCCTCCTACAATGAGCAGTTCTTC; CDR3 protein: CASSLRQASYNEQFF
D gene: .; V gene: TRBV30; J gene: TRBJ2-3; clone size: .; CDR3 DNA: TGTGCCTGGCTTAGGGGGGTGACAGATACGCAGTATTTT; CDR3 protein: CAWLRGVTDTQYF
D gene: TRBD1; V gene: TRBV30; J gene: TRBJ1-2; clone size: .; CDR3 DNA: TGTGCCTGGCGGACAGGGGCCTATGGCTACACCTTC; CDR3 protein: CAWRTGAYGYTF
D gene: .; V gene: TRBV30; J gene: TRBJ2-3; clone size: few; CDR3 DNA: TGTGCCTCTTCAACCCGAGGCGGCACAGATACGCAGTATTTT; CDR3 protein: CASSTRGGTDTQYF
D gene: .; V gene: TRBV4-3; J gene: TRBJ1-2; clone size: .; CDR3 DNA: TGCGCCAGCAGCCAAGGCAACCCCGGTGGCTACACCTTC; CDR3 protein: CASSQGNPGGYTF
D gene: TRBD1; V gene: TRBV2; J gene: TRBJ1-6; clone size: .; CDR3 DNA: TGTGCCAGCAGTCGCCGGGACAGAGGTTCACCCCTCCACTTT; CDR3 protein: CASSRRDRGSPLHF
D gene: .; V gene: TRBV30; J gene: TRBJ1-3; clone size: .; CDR3 DNA: TGTGCCTGGACAGGGGCGTTTGGAAACACCATATATTTT; CDR3 protein: CAWTGAFGNTIYF
D gene: TRBD1; V gene: TRBV29-1; J gene: TRBJ1-1; clone size: few; CDR3 DNA: TGCAGCGCAGGACAGGGAGGGACTGAAGCTTTCTTT; CDR3 protein: CSAGQGGTEAFF
D gene: .; V gene: TRBV2; J gene: TRBJ2-7; clone size: .; CDR3 DNA: TGTGCCAGCAGTGTAGTAAACTACGGAAGCTCCTACGAGCAGTACTTC; CDR3 protein: CASSVVNYGSSYEQYF
D gene: .; V gene: TRBV4-3; J gene: TRBJ2-7; clone size: .; CDR3 DNA: TGCGCCAGCAGCCACGTGCCGGGTGACGAGCAGTACTTC; CDR3 protein: CASSHVPGDEQYF
D gene: TRBD1; V gene: TRBV29-1; J gene: TRBJ2-1; clone size: .; CDR3 DNA: TGCAGCGCCGGAAGGGACAGGACCTACAATGAGCAGTTCTTC; CDR3 protein: CSAGRDRTYNEQFF
D gene: .; V gene: TRBV15; J gene: TRBJ2-3; clone size: .; CDR3 DNA: TGTGCCACCAGCAATCAGCCAGATACGCAGTATTTT; CDR3 protein: CATSNQPDTQYF
D gene: .; V gene: TRBV25-1; J gene: TRBJ2-5; clone size: .; CDR3 DNA: TGTGCCAGCAGTGGGGGGGCCGGGGAGACCCAGTACTTC; CDR3 protein: CASSGGAGETQYF
D gene: .; V gene: TRBV10-3; J gene: TRBJ1-2; clone size: few; CDR3 DNA: TGTGCCATCAGCGCCCTAACAGGGAATGGCTACACCTTC; CDR3 protein: CAISALTGNGYTF
D gene: .; V gene: TRBV30; J gene: TRBJ1-5; clone size: .; CDR3 DNA: TGTGCCTGGAGTGTACGTAGCAATCAGCCCCAGCATTTT; CDR3 protein: CAWSVRSNQPQHF
D gene: .; V gene: TRBV4-2; J gene: TRBJ1-2; clone size: few; CDR3 DNA: TGTGCCAGCAGCCAAGACGCGGGACCATACTATGGCTACACCTTC; CDR3 protein: CASSQDAGPYYGYTF
D gene: .; V gene: TRBV4-3; J gene: TRBJ1-1; clone size: .; CDR3 DNA: TGCGCCAGCAGCCAAGATACCCCACCCGCTGGTGAAGCTTTCTTT; CDR3 protein: CASSQDTPPAGEAFF
D gene: .; V gene: TRBV27; J gene: TRBJ2-6; clone size: .; CDR3 DNA: TGTGCCAGCGGTCGGAGTTCTGGGGCCAACGTCCTGACTTTC; CDR3 protein: CASGRSSGANVLTF
D gene: .; V gene: TRBV4-3; J gene: TRBJ1-6; clone size: .; CDR3 DNA: TGCGCCAGCAGCCAAGGGGAGTCCCGCTCACCCCTCCACTTT; CDR3 protein: CASSQGESRSPLHF
D gene: .; V gene: TRBV10-3; J gene: TRBJ2-7; clone size: .; CDR3 DNA: TGTGCCATCAGTGAACTTCTAGAGTACGAGCAGTACTTC; CDR3 protein: CAISELLEYEQYF
D gene: .; V gene: TRBV4-3; J gene: TRBJ1-2; clone size: .; CDR3 DNA: TGCGCCAGCAGCCACGGGACCGATGGAGGCTACACCTTC; CDR3 protein: CASSHGTDGGYTF
D gene: .; V gene: TRBV9; J gene: TRBJ2-3; clone size: .; CDR3 DNA: TGTGCCAGCAGCACGGGGGCCGAGGATACGCAGTATTTT; CDR3 protein: CASSTGAEDTQYF
D gene: .; V gene: TRBV7-9; J gene: TRBJ1-1; clone size: .; CDR3 DNA: TGTGCCAGCAGCTTCCAGGAGAACACTGAAGCTTTCTTT; CDR3 protein: CASSFQENTEAFF
D gene: .; V gene: TRBV5-1; J gene: TRBJ2-5; clone size: .; CDR3 DNA: TGCGCCAGCAGTCCCGGGCTGCAAGAGACCCAGTACTTC; CDR3 protein: CASSPGLQETQYF
D gene: TRBD1; V gene: TRBV7-7; J gene: TRBJ2-2; clone size: .; CDR3 DNA: TGTGCTAGCAGGATACAGGGGGGCACCGGGGAGCTGTTTTTT; CDR3 protein: CASRIQGGTGELFF
D gene: .; V gene: TRBV5-1; J gene: TRBJ2-1; clone size: .; CDR3 DNA: TGCGCCAGCAGCTTCCTGGGGGCAAAATACAATGAGCAGTTCTTC; CDR3 protein: CASSFLGAKYNEQFF
D gene: .; V gene: TRBV5-6; J gene: TRBJ1-6; clone size: once; CDR3 DNA: TGTGCCAGCAGCTCGAGGGACCGATTTTCACCCCTCCACTTT; CDR3 protein: CASSSRDRFSPLHF
D gene: .; V gene: TRBV27; J gene: TRBJ1-2; clone size: .; CDR3 DNA: TGTGCCAGCAGTGCCGTCGACAGGTGGGATGGCTACACCTTC; CDR3 protein: CASSAVDRWDGYTF
D gene: TRBD2; V gene: TRBV4-1; J gene: TRBJ2-7; clone size: .; CDR3 DNA: TGCGCCAGCAGCAGGAGGACTAGCGACCCCTACGAGCAGTACTTC; CDR3 protein: CASSRRTSDPYEQYF
D gene: .; V gene: TRBV10-3; J gene: TRBJ2-2; clone size: .; CDR3 DNA: TGTGCCATCGCTCGGGACACCGGGGAGCTGTTTTTT; CDR3 protein: CAIARDTGELFF
D gene: TRBD1; V gene: TRBV5-1; J gene: TRBJ1-5; clone size: .; CDR3 DNA: TGCGCCAGCAGCCCAGGACAGGGCAATCAGCCCCAGCATTTT; CDR3 protein: CASSPGQGNQPQHF
D gene: .; V gene: TRBV9; J gene: TRBJ2-5; clone size: .; CDR3 DNA: TGTGCCAGCAGCGTAGGTGGCCAGCAGAAGGAGACCCAGTACTTC; CDR3 protein: CASSVGGQQKETQYF
D gene: .; V gene: TRBV2; J gene: TRBJ2-1; clone size: .; CDR3 DNA: TGTGCCAGCAGTGATGCCCGTTCCAATGAGCAGTTCTTC; CDR3 protein: CASSDARSNEQFF
D gene: .; V gene: TRBV6-5; J gene: TRBJ1-4; clone size: .; CDR3 DNA: TGTGCCAGCAGTTACTCCCGTGCAACTAATGAAAAACTGTTTTTT; CDR3 protein: CASSYSRATNEKLFF
D gene: .; V gene: TRBV28; J gene: TRBJ2-4; clone size: once; CDR3 DNA: TGTGCCAGCAGTTTATCGGCCGGGGTGCGGGGCAAAAACATTCAGTACTTC; CDR3 protein: CASSLSAGVRGKNIQYF
D gene: .; V gene: TRBV6-6; J gene: TRBJ1-2; clone size: .; CDR3 DNA: TGTGCCAGCAGATCAGAGTCCAACTATGGCTACACCTTC; CDR3 protein: CASRSESNYGYTF
D gene: TRBD1; V gene: TRBV30; J gene: TRBJ1-5; clone size: few; CDR3 DNA: TGTGCCCAGGACAGGGGAGAGAATCAGCCCCAGCATTTT; CDR3 protein: CAQDRGENQPQHF
D gene: TRBD1; V gene: TRBV7-2; J gene: TRBJ1-2; clone size: .; CDR3 DNA: TGTGCCAGCAGCTCCGGACAGGGGAAAGGCTACACCTTC; CDR3 protein: CASSSGQGKGYTF